The sequence of this T cell receptor (beta chain) was determined in a study of CD8+ T cells in alopecia areata. Study outcomes and limitations: Mouse data revealed clearer TCR sharing than patient data did, a gap possibly tied to HLA.

As to this clone: Its antigen is unknown.

In germline, CDR1 is LNHDA, CDR2 SQIVND (reference sequence). Trimming took 7 bases from V and 6 from J; bases not matched to a gene: 5. This CDR3 has 13 residues. RNA extraction and reverse transcription yielded cDNA as sequencing template. Clones were read by immunoSEQ multiplex PCR, and TCRdb kept only the in-frame ones, dropping some. Of 100,000 to 150,000 clones detected, under 65% appear once; the ten largest clones hold under 7.5%. Treatment described: oral pan-JAK inhibitor, 5-10 mg twice daily. This TCR was sampled from a human donor with alopecia areata. This sample comprised CD4+ T cells sorted from blood, obtained at week 4, from a patient treated with tofacitinib. The genes are TRBV19 and TRBJ2-2, with TRBD1 identical over 7 bases. The CDR3 here is CASNSRGPGELFF. The CDR3 DNA follows: TGTGCCAGTAATTCAAGGGGGCCCGGGGAGCTGTTTTTT.